In this sample, the clone carrying this TCR beta chain turned up a few times. The antigen is not known. Unique molecular identifiers tagged individual cDNA molecules. TCRdb itself ran the 5' RACE reads through MiXCR, one entry per CDR3 protein. The sample shows tens of thousands of distinct CDR3 sequences, 10% of them seen only once. These data belong to a study of early T cells in non-severe SARS-CoV-2 infection. Study details: Sequenced bulk RNA came from whole blood that was unsorted, and chains were unpaired.

Study conclusions and caveats: The study's VDJdb matching favored anti-spike CD8 responses and missed private and CD4 specificities.

The V end was cut by 3 bases, the J end by 1 base, with 6 bases between. The germline V gene encodes CDR1 DFQATT and CDR2 SNEGSKA (reference sequence). This CDR3 has 13 amino acids. The sequence derives from an adult who was a healthcare worker with PCR-confirmed SARS-CoV-2 infection or an uninfected control (not recorded which). The V gene is TRBV20-1, the J gene TRBJ1-4; no firm D call. What was sequenced was whole blood. The CDR3 DNA is TGCAGTGCTAGGCCGGGAACTAATGAAAAACTGTTTTTT. Translation: CSARPGTNEKLFF.